What follows describes a single T cell receptor beta chain. Its matching antigen is unknown. This entry is derived from a study of blood T cells in healthy people across ages. For the second PCR, which ran for roughly 7 to 11 cycles, a sample-barcoded 5' primer and a J-beta primer mix were used. Each cDNA molecule received a tag from a template-switch adaptor that had 12 random nucleotides. MiXCR was run by TCRdb on the 5' RACE reads, yielding one entry per CDR3 protein. The data contain about 1.8 million distinct CDR3 sequences, approximately 50% of them singletons. Approximately 9.4 milliliters was the volume of peripheral blood drawn from each donor. Whole-study results and caveats: Per million T cells, the diversity of TCR beta decreased roughly linearly as age advanced. A strong correlation between TCR beta diversity and naive T cell percentage was seen.

Material for sequencing was blood. This clonotype originated in a middle-aged woman in good health.

In DNA form, the CDR3 reads TGTGCCAGCAGCTCTAGCGGGGGGCGGTCCAGTGAGACCCAGTACTTC. Encoded protein: CASSSSGGRSSETQYF. The chain has TRBV7-9 and TRBJ2-5; 11 bases are a match to TRBD2. The V segment lost 4 bases and the J segment 5 bases; nucleotides outside the gene matches: 9. The CDR3 is 16 amino acids. Germline-derived CDR1 and CDR2 are SEHNR and FQNEAQ (reference sequence). Full variable domain (missing parts from reference TRBV7-9 and TRBJ2-5): DTGVSQNPRHKITKRGQNVTFRCDPISEHNRLYWYRQTLGQGPEFLTYFQNEAQLEKSRLLSDRFSAERPKGSFSTLEIQRTEQGDSAMYLCASSSSGGRSSETQYFGPGTRLLVL.